One and the same sample provided the 23 T cell receptor beta chains below, sequenced in a study of cytomegalovirus exposure and HLA in healthy donors (dated by TCRdb to the late 2010s). Receptors were amplified or captured by the immunoSEQ multiplex PCR assay. For the multiplex PCR, a mixture combining 60 forward primers for TCR Vbeta segments and 13 reverse primers for TCR Jbeta segments was used. The table comes from immuneACCESS by way of TCRdb, which keeps in-frame sequences with V and J called. Part of the clones is missing from these tables; in studies checked, under half for an unresolved V gene and the rest for unknown reasons. The sample table shows about 76,000 clones, and around 70% are seen once. The ten top clones hold more than 15% of the sample. Material: PBMCs. The receptors were gathered from a woman aged 35 to 49 in good health and CMV-seropositive.

V gene TRBV28 combines with J gene TRBJ2-3; D is possibly TRBD1 (6 bases). The CDR3 covers 13 residues. Trimming took 10 bases from V and 2 from J, leaving 13 bases between them. Germline loops: CDR1 MDHEN, CDR2 SYDVKM. CDR3 sequence (DNA): TGTGCCATCAGCGACAGGAACACAGATACGCAGTATTTT. The encoded protein is CAISDRNTDTQYF.

This clone was detected once. The chain links TRBV18 to TRBJ1-6; D is perhaps TRBD1 (5 bases). CDR3 size: 13 residues. Germline V lookup: CDR1 KGHSH, CDR2 LQKENI. The V end was cut by 4 bases, the J end by 8 bases, with 9 bases between. CDR3 sequence reads: CASSRDSDSPLHF. In nucleotides, the CDR3 is TGTGCCAGCTCACGAGACAGTGATTCACCCCTCCACTTT.

V is TRBV7-6 and J is TRBJ2-7; 9 bases line up with TRBD1. The germline V gene encodes CDR1 SGHVS and CDR2 FNYEAQ. V dropped 4 bases and J dropped 1; count of bases not matched to a gene: 5. This CDR3 has 15 residues. The CDR3: CASSSTGGSSYEQYF. CDR3 bases: TGTGCCAGCAGCTCTACAGGGGGCAGTTCCTACGAGCAGTACTTC.

This clone has only a few counts. V and J are TRBV5-6 and TRBJ1-1, with 9 bases lining up with TRBD1. The J segment lost 13 bases and the V segment lost 1 base, leaving 17 bases of the junction unmatched. The CDR3 has 16 amino acids. Germline V CDR1 and CDR2: SGHDT, YYEEEE. For the CDR3, the DNA is TGTGCCAGCAGCTTGTTCGGGACAGGGCGTAACACTGACGATTTCTTT. This codes for CASSLFGTGRNTDDFF.

In its sample, this clone was seen once. V is TRBV28 and J is TRBJ2-3; tentatively, D is TRBD2 (6 bases). The V end lost 6 bases, the J end lost 0 bases, and 13 bases lay between the germline ends. The CDR3 consists of 15 residues. Germline V CDR1 and CDR2: MDHEN, SYDVKM. The chain's CDR3 is CASRPSGPSTDTQYF. The CDR3 coding sequence is TGTGCCAGCAGACCCAGCGGGCCTAGCACAGATACGCAGTATTTT.

V gene TRBV5-1 combines with J gene TRBJ2-7; D possibly corresponds to TRBD1 (6 bases). The CDR3 loop spans 14 amino acids. The V end lost 4 bases, the J end lost 3 bases, and 14 bases lay between the germline ends. CDR1 and CDR2 (germline): SGHRS, YFSETQ. The DNA for the CDR3 is TGCGCCAGCAGCCCGACCCGACAGGACTACGAGCAGTACTTC. It encodes CASSPTRQDYEQYF. The full variable domain, in which reference TRBV5-1 and TRBJ2-7 provide the parts outside the CDR3, is KAGVTQTPRYLIKTRGQQVTLSCSPISGHRSVSWYQQTPGQGLQFLFEYFSETQRNKGNFPGRFSGRQFSNSRSEMNVSTLELGDSALYLCASSPTRQDYEQYFGPGTRLTVT.

This sequence joins TRBV7-9 and TRBJ2-7, with 7 bases matching TRBD1. The length of the CDR3 is 13 residues. V was clipped by 8 bases and J by 2 bases; unmatched bases: 6. Per the germline V gene, CDR1 is SEHNR and CDR2 is FQNEAQ (reference sequence). In nucleotides, the CDR3 is TGTGCCAGCGGCCGGGACAGTGCCTACGAGCAGTACTTC. It encodes CASGRDSAYEQYF. The whole variable domain, remainder taken from reference TRBV7-9 and TRBJ2-7, is DTGVSQNPRHKITKRGQNVTFRCDPISEHNRLYWYRQTLGQGPEFLTYFQNEAQLEKSRLLSDRFSAERPKGSFSTLEIQRTEQGDSAMYLCASGRDSAYEQYFGPGTRLTVT.

This chain uses TRBV5-1 with TRBJ2-5; perhaps TRBD2 as D (7 bases). The last part of the DNA fits TRBJ2-7 better; the J call may be wrong. Germline values: CDR1 SGHRS, CDR2 YFSETQ. The CDR3 extends over 15 amino acids. In nucleotides, the CDR3 is TGCGCCAGCAGCGAACAGGGCGGGGGCGCCGACGAGCAGTACTTC. Protein sequence: CASSEQGGGADEQYF.

J is TRBJ2-2 and V is TRBV27; D is unclear. With 1 base removed from V and 6 bases from J, the gap between germline ends came to 6 bases. This CDR3 is 13 amino acids long. Per the germline V gene, CDR1 is MNHEY and CDR2 is SMNVEV (reference sequence). CDR3 in amino acids: CASSLYGSGELFF. CDR3 DNA sequence: TGTGCCAGCAGTTTATACGGTTCCGGGGAGCTGTTTTTT.

The V and J genes are TRBV6-4 and TRBJ1-1; 7 bases agree with TRBD1. Germline V gene lookup returns CDR1 MRHNA and CDR2 SNTAGT. V shed 4 bases, J shed 5 bases, and the junction held 10 bases outside the gene matches. This CDR3 comprises 15 residues. In DNA form, the CDR3 reads TGTGCCAGCAGTGGAACCAACAGGGGCCGGACTGAAGCTTTCTTT. The encoded protein is CASSGTNRGRTEAFF.

The rearrangement links TRBV7-9 to TRBJ1-6; possible D gene TRBD1, 6 bases. Germline lookup yields CDR1 SEHNR and CDR2 FQNEAQ (reference sequence). Between the trimmed V and J ends, which lost 4 bases and 9 bases, there was a span of 16 bases. This CDR3 region has 15 residues. The DNA of the CDR3 is TGTGCCAGCAGCTCCGGACAGCCCTATGTTTCACCCCTCCACTTT. The encoded protein is CASSSGQPYVSPLHF.

This chain connects TRBV19 to TRBJ1-2; 12 bases are a match to TRBD1. J gave up 7 bases and V 3 bases, and 6 bases lay outside the gene matches. CDR3 length: 15 residues. Germline CDR1 and CDR2: LNHDA and SQIVND (reference sequence). In nucleotides, the CDR3 is TGTGCCAGTAGTATGGTTGGGACAGGGGGCTTTGGCTACACCTTC. As protein: CASSMVGTGGFGYTF.

This clone was seen once. The V and J genes are TRBV6-6 and TRBJ2-6, with D possibly being TRBD1 (6 bases). V lost 7 bases and J 2 bases, leaving 6 bases between the germline ends. From germline, CDR1 is MNHNY and CDR2 SVGAGI (reference sequence). The CDR3 length is 13 residues. The CDR3 loop reads CASTGAGANVLTF. As DNA, the CDR3 is TGTGCCAGCACAGGGGCTGGGGCCAACGTCCTGACTTTC.

The chain couples TRBV19 to TRBJ1-1; D unresolved. V lost 5 bases and J 3 bases, leaving 10 bases between the germline ends. CDR1 and CDR2 from the germline V gene are LNHDA and SQIVND (reference sequence). CDR3 length: 13 residues. CDR3 bases: TGTGCCAGTAGTTCCTCGGGTGACACTGAAGCTTTCTTT. It specifies CASSSSGDTEAFF.

The CDR3, as DNA: TGTGCCAGCAGCGACGCCGGGGACAGTACTCACTATGGCTACACCTTC. This translates into CASSDAGDSTHYGYTF. The chain joins TRBV7-9 to TRBJ1-2, with 7 bases fitting TRBD1. Germline trimming cut 5 bases from V and 3 bases from J; bases unmatched to any gene: 12. The CDR3 spans 16 residues. Per germline, CDR1 SEHNR and CDR2 FQNEAQ (reference sequence).

This chain joins TRBV4-1 and TRBJ2-1, with TRBD1 matching 11 bases. Germline lookup yields CDR1 MGHRA and CDR2 YSYEKL. V lost 5 bases and J lost 7; bases outside the gene matches: 7. The CDR3 has 15 residues. The CDR3 DNA reads as TGCGCCAGCAGCTCCCGGGACAGGGGGAGAAATGAGCAGTTCTTC. Translating gives CASSSRDRGRNEQFF.

The chain uses TRBV27 and TRBJ2-7; no firm D call. Trimming took off 5 bases at V and 7 bases at J, with 24 bases between the two ends. Germline V gene lookup returns CDR1 MNHEY and CDR2 SMNVEV (reference sequence). The CDR3 covers 16 residues. As DNA, the CDR3 is TGTGCCAGCAGTACAAAGGATCCAGGAAAGGATGAGGAGCAGTACTTC. It encodes CASSTKDPGKDEEQYF.

The J gene is TRBJ2-7, the V gene TRBV18; no firm D call. V gave up 3 bases and J gave up 3 bases, with 9 bases separating them. The CDR3 is made up of 13 amino acids. CDR1 and CDR2 (germline): KGHSH, LQKENI. The chain's CDR3 is CASSPLESYEQYF. CDR3 sequence (DNA): TGTGCCAGCTCACCCCTAGAAAGCTACGAGCAGTACTTC.

DNA of the CDR3: TGTGCCAGCGGACAGGGCGATGAGCAGTTCTTC. Translation gives CASGQGDEQFF. The chain combines TRBV7-6 with TRBJ2-1; 8 bases line up with TRBD1. The ends lost 8 bases at V and 8 bases at J; junction bases unmatched: 2. Germline CDR1 SGHVS, CDR2 FNYEAQ. This CDR3 spans 11 amino acids.

The chain is built from TRBV7-3 and TRBJ1-5; D remains ambiguous. V lost 2 bases and J lost 4, with 6 bases in between. The germline V gene has CDR1 SGHTA and CDR2 FQGTGA. CDR3 length: 13 amino acids. The CDR3 nucleotides are TGTGCCAGCAGCTTAGGCCAAAATCAGCCCCAGCATTTT. Protein product: CASSLGQNQPQHF.

The chain is built from TRBV7-6 and TRBJ1-1; weak D call: TRBD1 (6 bases). Trimming stripped 1 base from V and 4 bases from J, with 10 bases between. The V gene's germline CDR1 is SGHVS and CDR2 FNYEAQ. The length of the CDR3 is 14 residues. The CDR3 sequence: CASSLGGGGTEAFF. The CDR3 DNA is TGTGCCAGCAGCTTAGGCGGGGGCGGCACTGAAGCTTTCTTT.

The chain uses TRBV7-9 and TRBJ1-1, with no clear D. This CDR3 contains 12 residues. The V and J ends lost 8 bases and 4 bases respectively, with 11 bases between them. Germline V gene data show CDR1 as SEHNR and CDR2 as FQNEAQ (reference sequence). DNA of the CDR3: TGTGCCAGCCAAGGAGGGAGCACTGAAGCTTTCTTT. It encodes CASQGGSTEAFF. Looking up the rest from reference TRBV7-9 and TRBJ1-1 gives the full variable domain: DTGVSQNPRHKITKRGQNVTFRCDPISEHNRLYWYRQTLGQGPEFLTYFQNEAQLEKSRLLSDRFSAERPKGSFSTLEIQRTEQGDSAMYLCASQGGSTEAFFGQGTRLTVV.

CDR3 sequence: CASSGTSDTDTQYF. The CDR3 DNA reads TGTGCCAGCAGCGGGACTAGCGACACAGATACGCAGTATTTT. The rearrangement links TRBV6-1 to TRBJ2-3, with TRBD2 matching over 10 bases. Trimming took 6 bases from V and 2 from J; bases not matched to a gene: 2. The CDR3 sequence is 14 residues long. The germline CDR1 and CDR2 sequences are MNHNS and SASEGT.